The clone carrying this TCR beta chain occurred many times. Its specificity is not known. This specimen belongs to a study of tumor and adjacent non-tumor tissue in lung cancer. General study findings and limits: Normal lung showed higher cumulative top 100 clone frequency than tumor.

The library came from three nested PCR rounds adapted from ARM-PCR protocols. MiXCR was run by TCRdb on the multiplex PCR reads, yielding one entry per CDR3 protein. Of under 150,000 distinct CDR3 sequences listed, approximately 72% are singletons. This sample's RNA came from whole unsorted tissue. Donors were chemotherapy-naive, newly diagnosed lung cancer surgical patients in China, August–November 2014. Sequencing was done on a sample of lung tumor tissue. The TCR was taken from a man aged 55 to 70 with small cell lung cancer.

The CDR3 here is CSARQGISTDTQYF. The CDR3 DNA follows: TGCAGCGCGAGACAGGGCATTAGCACAGATACGCAGTATTTT. The chain links TRBV29-1 to TRBJ2-3, with TRBD1 identical over 7 bases. The CDR3 extends over 14 amino acids. CDR1 and CDR2 (germline): SQVTM, ANQGSEA. Germline trimming cut 7 bases from V and 0 bases from J; bases unmatched to any gene: 7.